These T cell receptor beta chains were read from a single sample in a study of shared clonotypes between healthy human individuals. Clones were read by immunoSEQ multiplex PCR, and TCRdb kept only the in-frame ones, dropping some. The sample gives 1,100,000 or so clones, around 82% of which show up once; more than 0.45% is in the top ten. The sample consisted of memory CD4+ T cells from PBMCs. The receptors stem from a man between 18 and 29 years old in good health. Some clones in this sample may be carry-over from other donors' samples. Each CDR3 is given without its conserved first and last residue. Fields, in order: V gene, CDR3 protein.

TRBV7-8,ASSLVSRLAGETQY
TRBV10-3,AIRRPGQGNTEAF
TRBV30,AWSVRMDSYEQY
TRBV2,ASSGTGAGNTIY
TRBV15,ATSSLSSGANVLT
TRBV18,ASSPPQVGAF
TRBV5-1,ASSTTGVGGQF
TRBV18,ASSSTGDQPQH
TRBV4-3,ASSQVGRWGEKLF
TRBV11-3,ASSPLAGPRETQY
TRBV27,ASSSAGAGLNTGELF
TRBV5-1,ASYPGDTASYEQY
TRBV5-1,ASSLRSHGTGQSPQETQY
TRBV11-1,ASSFSAAYEQY
TRBV28,ASSLISPANYGYT
TRBV4-1,ASSQGGRGRDGYT